These 6 T cell receptor beta chains originate from one sample sequenced in a study of T cell changes during pregnancy in multiple sclerosis. Profiling relied on immunoSEQ multiplex PCR, and the TCRdb table lists in-frame clones only, not all of them. The sample has about 50,000 clones, approximately 92% seen once. The starting material was CD4+ T cells from peripheral blood mononuclear cells, obtained before pregnancy. The source is a female donor with multiple sclerosis, enrolled in a pregnancy study.

This clone has just one count. This chain uses TRBV5-4 with TRBJ2-2; 7 bases fit TRBD2. The CDR3 is made up of 17 amino acids. Germline CDR1 SGHNT, CDR2 YYREEE (reference sequence). J was trimmed by 3 bases and V by 0 bases; bases with no gene match: 8. CDR3 nucleotides: TGTGCCAGCAGCTTGGGGGTTGGCGGGAGCTACACCGGGGAGCTGTTTTTT. It translates to CASSLGVGGSYTGELFF.

J is TRBJ1-4 and V is TRBV2; D unresolved. From germline, CDR1 is SNHLY and CDR2 FYNNEI. The CDR3 contains 15 residues. The V and J ends lost 7 bases and 7 bases respectively, with 19 bases between them. The CDR3 DNA follows: TGTGCCAGCACCCCCCGGTTAGCGCGTGGTGAAAAACTGTTTTTT. This translates into CASTPRLARGEKLFF.

The genes are TRBV19 and TRBJ1-5; TRBD1 might be the D (6 bases). The CDR3 is made up of 15 amino acids. Germline assignment: CDR1 LNHDA and CDR2 SQIVND (reference sequence). V dropped 7 bases and J dropped 2 bases, with 15 bases sitting between them. The CDR3, as DNA: TGTGCCAGTACTCGACAGGTTTTGGGCAATCAGCCCCAGCATTTT. This codes for CASTRQVLGNQPQHF.

The chain links TRBV19 to TRBJ1-2; possible D gene TRBD1, 6 bases. CDR3 length: 16 residues. Germline V gene lookup returns CDR1 LNHDA and CDR2 SQIVND (reference sequence). V dropped 5 bases and J dropped 4 bases, with 20 bases sitting between them. The CDR3 loop reads CASSPPGTRAVYGYTF. CDR3 nucleotides: TGTGCCAGTAGTCCTCCCGGGACACGGGCTGTCTATGGCTACACCTTC.

The J gene is TRBJ2-3, the V gene TRBV7-2; 7 nucleotides line up with TRBD2. Germline V gives CDR1 SGHTA, CDR2 FQGNSA. The ends lost 3 bases at V and 2 bases at J; junction bases unmatched: 11. The CDR3 sequence is 17 residues long. CDR3 sequence: CASSLGGRRGYTDTQYF. Written as DNA, the CDR3 is TGTGCCAGCAGCTTGGGAGGGAGGCGGGGCTACACAGATACGCAGTATTTT.

The sample holds one count of this clone. The V gene is TRBV9, the J gene TRBJ1-4; D unclear. Trimming shortened V by 0 bases and J by 5 bases, and 11 bases separated the two germline ends. Germline V gene lookup returns CDR1 SGDLS and CDR2 YYNGEE. This CDR3 contains 15 residues. In nucleotides, the CDR3 is TGTGCCAGCAGCGTAGGAACGGCGGTGAATGAAAAACTGTTTTTT. Its protein product is CASSVGTAVNEKLFF.